This TCR beta chain came from a study of blood T cell repertoires in COVID-19. Study information: The cDNA or gDNA used as material had been derived from T cells, B-cell-depleted T cells, or PBMCs.

The V gene's germline CDR1 is SGHTA and CDR2 FQGNSA. Trimming cost V 0 bases and J 8 bases; bases outside gene matches: 8. The CDR3 spans 15 residues. Produced via immunoSEQ multiplex PCR; TCRdb's table is partial and in-frame only. The table lists approximately 210,000 clones, 85% to 90% of them singletons. The rearrangement links TRBV7-2 to TRBJ1-1; 8 bases agree with TRBD1. This TCR derives from a woman aged 70-85 years with acute or convalescent COVID-19. Sequencing used peripheral blood. CDR3 loop: CASSLAWRQGNEAFF. The CDR3, as DNA: TGTGCCAGCAGCTTAGCGTGGCGACAGGGGAACGAAGCTTTCTTT.